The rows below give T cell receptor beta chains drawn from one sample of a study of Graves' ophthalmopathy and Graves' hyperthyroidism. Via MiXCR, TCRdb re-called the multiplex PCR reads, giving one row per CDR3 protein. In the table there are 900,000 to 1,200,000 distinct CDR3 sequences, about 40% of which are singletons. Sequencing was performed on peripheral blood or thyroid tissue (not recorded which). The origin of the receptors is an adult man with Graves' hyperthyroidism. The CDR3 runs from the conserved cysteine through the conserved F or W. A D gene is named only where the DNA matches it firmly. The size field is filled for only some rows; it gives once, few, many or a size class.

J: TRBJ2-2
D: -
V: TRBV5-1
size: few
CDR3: CASREAAGQTTGELFF
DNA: TGCGCCAGCAGAGAGGCGGCGGGACAGACCACCGGGGAGCTGTTTTTT

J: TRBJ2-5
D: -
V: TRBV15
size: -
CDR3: CATSRGDQLGAQETQYF
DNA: TGTGCCACCAGCAGAGGGGACCAATTGGGGGCACAAGAGACCCAGTACTTC

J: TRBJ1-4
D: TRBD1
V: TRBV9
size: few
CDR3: CASSVDGTENEKLFF
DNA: TGTGCCAGCAGCGTAGACGGGACAGAAAATGAAAAACTGTTTTTT

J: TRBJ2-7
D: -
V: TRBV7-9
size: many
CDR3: CASSYSSGAEQYF
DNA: TGTGCCAGCAGCTATAGTTCGGGAGCCGAGCAGTACTTC

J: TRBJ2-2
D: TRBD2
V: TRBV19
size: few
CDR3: CASSGTSVSGELFF
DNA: TGTGCCAGTTCCGGGACTAGCGTATCCGGGGAGCTGTTTTTT

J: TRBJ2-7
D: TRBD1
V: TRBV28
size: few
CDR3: CASSRGGRNYEQYF
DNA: TGTGCCAGCAGCAGAGGGGGCAGGAATTACGAGCAGTACTTC

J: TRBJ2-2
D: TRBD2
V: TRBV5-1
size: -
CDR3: CASKLAGNTGELFF
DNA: TGCGCCAGCAAGTTAGCGGGGAACACCGGGGAGCTGTTTTTT

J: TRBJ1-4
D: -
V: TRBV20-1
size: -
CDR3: CSARIGYETPWGEKLFF
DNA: TGCAGTGCTAGGATTGGCTACGAGACACCGTGGGGGGAAAAACTGTTTTTT

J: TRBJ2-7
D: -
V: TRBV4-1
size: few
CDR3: CASSQVFGRGEEEQYF
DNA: TGCGCCAGCAGCCAAGTGTTCGGTCGAGGGGAGGAGGAGCAGTACTTC

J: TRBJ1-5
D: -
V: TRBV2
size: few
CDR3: CASSVGQPQHF
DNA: TGTGCCAGCAGTGTAGGTCAGCCCCAGCATTTT

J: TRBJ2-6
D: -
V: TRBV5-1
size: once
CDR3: CASSLPGKTEAF
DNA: TGCGCCAGCAGCTTGCCTGGGAAGACTGAAGCTTTC

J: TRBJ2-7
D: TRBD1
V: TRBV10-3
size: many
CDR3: CAISPGTDYEQYF
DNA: TGTGCCATCAGTCCTGGGACAGACTACGAGCAGTACTTC

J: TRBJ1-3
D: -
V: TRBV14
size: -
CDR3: CASSNVGGNTIYF
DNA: TGTGCCAGCAGCAATGTGGGCGGGAACACCATATATTTT

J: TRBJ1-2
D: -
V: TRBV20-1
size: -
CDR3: CSARDGGGSEGYTF
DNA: TGCAGTGCTAGAGACGGGGGGGGATCGGAAGGCTACACCTTC

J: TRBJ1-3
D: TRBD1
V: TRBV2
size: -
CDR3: CASRQQGTGNTIYF
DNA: TGTGCCAGCAGACAACAGGGGACTGGAAACACCATATATTTT